This T cell receptor beta chain derives from a study of blood T cell repertoires in COVID-19 (dated by TCRdb to about 2020). In the study overall: The collaborator samples originated in the United States, Italy and Spain and spanned the acute and convalescent phases of COVID-19. The sample metadata nearly always contained a de-identified subject ID, COVID-19 status, age in years and sex. The dataset comprised deeply sampled blood TCRbeta repertoires from subjects exposed to, actively infected with, or recovered from COVID-19. Where available, HLA class I and class II types were taken from metadata supplied by the sample provider and were not determined by assay-based typing. The samples were drawn from two sources: the first 160 participants of the ongoing ImmuneRACE study, and 1,000 to 1,500 subjects contributed by 6 global collaborators. The prospective study material was composed of cDNA or gDNA derived from T cells, B-cell-depleted T cells, or PBMCs. The repertoires were released in a freely available public database meant as a resource for research on the immune response to SARS-CoV-2. The paper's findings and limits, for the study overall: The amount of clinical and demographic metadata varied by source and participant and was provided uncurated.

The collaborating institutions used their own protocols to collect whole blood in K2EDTA tubes. Collaborator samples were shipped for TCRbeta analysis as frozen whole blood, isolated PBMCs, or DNA extracted from either sample type. About this clone itself: Its antigen is not yet known. Base quality data are lacking; no much larger clone is found one base away.

The immunoSEQ Assay, a bias-controlled multiplex PCR, was used to amplify TCRbeta CDR3 regions from genomic DNA. The authors' analysis ran thus. The number of nucleated cells in each sample was estimated by amplification of reference gene primers within the assay. To quantify the absolute abundance of each unique TCRbeta CDR3 rearrangement, sequence reads were collapsed and filtered. For each sample, productive Simpson clonality was calculated as the square root of Simpson's diversity index over productive rearrangements. This is the immuneACCESS table as TCRdb keeps it, with only in-frame sequences that have V and J called. A part of the clones is gone; compared with another copy, unresolved V genes explain less than half, and the rest is unexplained. V and J calls and clone size follow that table, whereas D and trimming were derived from the DNA. Within this sample are around 150,000 clones, with roughly 71% of them counted one time only. Clones ranked in the top ten supply 3.7% of the sample.

From its cysteine to its phenylalanine, the CDR3 spans 13 amino acids. CDR3 DNA is the only sequence kept; it has 39 bases, read in frame from the first base. V lost 3 bases and J lost 6 bases; the stretch between them is 9 bases long. From the germline V gene (reference sequence), CDR1 is LNHDA and CDR2 is SQIVND. The specimen sequenced was peripheral blood. Recombination joined TRBV19 with TRBJ1-5, with no D gene named confidently. This TCR was recovered from a woman of 80 years or more with acute or convalescent COVID-19. The CDR3 protein is CASSIQLGQPQHF. In nucleotides, the sequence is TGTGCCAGTAGTATCCAACTTGGTCAGCCCCAGCATTTT.